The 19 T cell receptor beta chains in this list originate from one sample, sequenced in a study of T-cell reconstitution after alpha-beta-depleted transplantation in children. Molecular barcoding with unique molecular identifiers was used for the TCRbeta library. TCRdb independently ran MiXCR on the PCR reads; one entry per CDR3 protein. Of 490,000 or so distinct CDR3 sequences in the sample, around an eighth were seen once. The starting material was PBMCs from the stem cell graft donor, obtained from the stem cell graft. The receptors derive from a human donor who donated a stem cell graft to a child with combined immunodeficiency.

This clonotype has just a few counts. The CDR3 loop is CSVRQGSMYEQYF. CDR3 bases: TGCAGCGTAAGACAGGGTAGTATGTACGAGCAGTACTTC. This rearrangement joins TRBV29-1 to TRBJ2-7, with TRBD1 identical over 7 bases. This CDR3 region has 13 residues. V lost 6 bases and J lost 4; bases outside the gene matches: 9. Germline CDR1 reads SQVTM; CDR2 reads ANQGSEA.

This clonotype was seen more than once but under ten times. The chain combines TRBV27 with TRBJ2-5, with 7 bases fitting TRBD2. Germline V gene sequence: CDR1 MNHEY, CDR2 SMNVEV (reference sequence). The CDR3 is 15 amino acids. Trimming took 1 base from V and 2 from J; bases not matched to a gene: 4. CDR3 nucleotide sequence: TGTGCCAGCAGTTTATGGGCGGGGGTACAAGAGACCCAGTACTTC. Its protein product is CASSLWAGVQETQYF.

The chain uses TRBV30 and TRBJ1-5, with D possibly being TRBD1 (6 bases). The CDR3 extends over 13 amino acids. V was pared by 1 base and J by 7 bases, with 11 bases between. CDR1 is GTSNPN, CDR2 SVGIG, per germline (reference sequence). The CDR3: CAWSAGDGQPQHF. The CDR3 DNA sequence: TGTGCCTGGAGTGCAGGGGATGGACAGCCCCAGCATTTT.

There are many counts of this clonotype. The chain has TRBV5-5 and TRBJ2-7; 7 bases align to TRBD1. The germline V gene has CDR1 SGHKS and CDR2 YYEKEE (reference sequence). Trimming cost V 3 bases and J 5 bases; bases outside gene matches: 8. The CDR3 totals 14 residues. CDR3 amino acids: CASSWDSQGDEQYF. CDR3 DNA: TGTGCCAGCAGCTGGGACAGTCAAGGTGACGAGCAGTACTTC.

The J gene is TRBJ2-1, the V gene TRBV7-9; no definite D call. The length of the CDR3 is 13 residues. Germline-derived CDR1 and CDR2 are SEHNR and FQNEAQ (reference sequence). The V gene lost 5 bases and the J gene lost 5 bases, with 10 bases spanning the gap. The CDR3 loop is CASSLSEDNEQFF. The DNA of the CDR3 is TGTGCCAGCAGCCTCTCTGAGGACAATGAGCAGTTCTTC.

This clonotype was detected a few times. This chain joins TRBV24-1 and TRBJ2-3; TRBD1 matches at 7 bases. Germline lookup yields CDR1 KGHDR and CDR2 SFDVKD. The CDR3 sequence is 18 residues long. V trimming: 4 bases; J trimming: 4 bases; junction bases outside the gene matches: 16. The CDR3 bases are TGTGCCACCAGTGAATCTATTTGGGACAGAGGACGAGCAGATACGCAGTATTTT. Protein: CATSESIWDRGRADTQYF.

The CDR3 region has the DNA TGTGCCAGCAGTACCTACAGGATCACCTCCTACAATGAGCAGTTCTTC. It translates to CASSTYRITSYNEQFF. The chain couples TRBV6-2 or TRBV6-3 to TRBJ2-1; D is perhaps TRBD1 (5 bases). The CDR3 length is 16 residues. CDR1 MNHEY and CDR2 SVGEGT come from the germline V gene. V was shortened by 5 bases and J by 0 bases, with 14 bases between the two germline ends.

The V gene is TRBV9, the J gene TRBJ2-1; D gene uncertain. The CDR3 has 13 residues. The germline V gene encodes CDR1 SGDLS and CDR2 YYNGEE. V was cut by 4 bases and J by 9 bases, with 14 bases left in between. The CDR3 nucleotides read TGTGCCAGCAGCCCGCCGGCCCACCCTGAGCAGTTCTTC. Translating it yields CASSPPAHPEQFF. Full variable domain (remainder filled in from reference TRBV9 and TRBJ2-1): DSGVTQTPKHLITATGQRVTLRCSPRSGDLSVYWYQQSLDQGLQFLIQYYNGEERAKGNILERFSAQQFPDLHSELNLSSLELGDSALYFCASSPPAHPEQFFGPGTRLTVL.

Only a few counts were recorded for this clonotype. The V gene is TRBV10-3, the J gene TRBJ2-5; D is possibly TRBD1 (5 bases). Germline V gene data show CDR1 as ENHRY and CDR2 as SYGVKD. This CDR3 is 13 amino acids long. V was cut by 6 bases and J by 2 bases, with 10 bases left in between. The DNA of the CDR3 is TGTGCCATCAGCCTAGGGGAACAAGAGACCCAGTACTTC. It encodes CAISLGEQETQYF.

The CDR3, as DNA: TGCAGTGGTACTAGCAGGTCAAGGGGCAATGAGCAGTTCTTC. This gives the protein CSGTSRSRGNEQFF. The chain has TRBV20-1 and TRBJ2-1, with D possibly TRBD2 on 6 matching bases. Germline V gene lookup returns CDR1 DFQATT and CDR2 SNEGSKA (reference sequence). The ends were cut back, 7 bases at V and 6 bases at J, with 19 bases in the middle. The CDR3 is 14 residues long.

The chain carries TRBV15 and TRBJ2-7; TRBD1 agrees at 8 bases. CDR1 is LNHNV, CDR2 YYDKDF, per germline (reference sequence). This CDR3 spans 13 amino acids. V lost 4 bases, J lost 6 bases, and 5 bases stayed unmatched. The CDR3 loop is CATSIRTGTEQYF. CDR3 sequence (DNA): TGTGCCACCAGCATACGGACAGGGACCGAGCAGTACTTC.

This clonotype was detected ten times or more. Written as DNA, the CDR3 is TGCGCCAGCAGCCAATTGGCGAAAAACCGCGGGGGAGAGACCGGGGAGCTGTTTTTT. Its protein is CASSQLAKNRGGETGELFF. The chain combines TRBV4-3 with TRBJ2-2; TRBD2 aligns across 7 bases. Trimming at V came to 2 bases and at J to 5 bases, leaving 17 bases not matched to a gene. This CDR3 contains 19 residues. CDR1 is LGHNA and CDR2 is YSLEER in the germline V gene.

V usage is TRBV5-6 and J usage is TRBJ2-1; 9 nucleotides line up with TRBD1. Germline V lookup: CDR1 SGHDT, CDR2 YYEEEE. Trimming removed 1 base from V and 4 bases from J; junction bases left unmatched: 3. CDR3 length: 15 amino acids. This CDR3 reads CASSLLGQGYNEQFF. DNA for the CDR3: TGTGCCAGCAGCTTGTTGGGACAGGGTTACAATGAGCAGTTCTTC.

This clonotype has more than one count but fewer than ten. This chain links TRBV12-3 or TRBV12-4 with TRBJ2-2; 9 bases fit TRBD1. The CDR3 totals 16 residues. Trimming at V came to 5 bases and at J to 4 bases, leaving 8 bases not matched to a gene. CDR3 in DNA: TGTGCCAGCAGTCTTCCGACAGGGGGAAGCACCGGGGAGCTGTTTTTT. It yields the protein CASSLPTGGSTGELFF.

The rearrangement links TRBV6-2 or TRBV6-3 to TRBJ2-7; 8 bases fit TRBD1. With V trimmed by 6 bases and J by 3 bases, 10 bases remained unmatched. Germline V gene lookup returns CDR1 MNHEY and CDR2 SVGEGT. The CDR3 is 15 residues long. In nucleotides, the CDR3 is TGTGCCAGCAGACCGGCTCAGGGGGCCTACTACGAGCAGTACTTC. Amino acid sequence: CASRPAQGAYYEQYF.

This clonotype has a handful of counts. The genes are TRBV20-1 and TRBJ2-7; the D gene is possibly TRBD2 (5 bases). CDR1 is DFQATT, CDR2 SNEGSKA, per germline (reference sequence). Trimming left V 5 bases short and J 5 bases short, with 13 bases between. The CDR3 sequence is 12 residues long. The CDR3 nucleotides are TGCAGTGCTTTCACCGACGGGGACGAGCAGTACTTC. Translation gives CSAFTDGDEQYF.

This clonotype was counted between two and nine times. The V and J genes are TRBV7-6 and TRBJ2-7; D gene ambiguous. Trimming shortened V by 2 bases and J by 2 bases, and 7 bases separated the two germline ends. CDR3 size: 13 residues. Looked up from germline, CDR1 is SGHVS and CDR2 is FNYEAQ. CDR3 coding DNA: TGTGCCAGCAGCTTAACGGTGGCCTACGAGCAGTACTTC. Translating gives CASSLTVAYEQYF.

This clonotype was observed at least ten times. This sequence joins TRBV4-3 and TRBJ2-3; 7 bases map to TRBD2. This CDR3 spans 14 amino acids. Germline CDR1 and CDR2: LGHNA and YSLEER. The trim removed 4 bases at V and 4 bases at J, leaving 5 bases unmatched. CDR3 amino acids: CASSPGGGADTQYF. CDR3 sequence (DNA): TGCGCCAGCAGCCCCGGCGGGGGAGCAGATACGCAGTATTTT.

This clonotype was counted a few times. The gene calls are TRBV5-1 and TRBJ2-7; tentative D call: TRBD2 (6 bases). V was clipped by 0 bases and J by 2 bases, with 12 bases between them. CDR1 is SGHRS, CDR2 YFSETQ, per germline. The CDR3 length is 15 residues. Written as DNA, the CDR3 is TGCGCCAGCAGCTTGGGGCGGGGAGCAGCCTACGAGCAGTACTTC. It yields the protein CASSLGRGAAYEQYF.